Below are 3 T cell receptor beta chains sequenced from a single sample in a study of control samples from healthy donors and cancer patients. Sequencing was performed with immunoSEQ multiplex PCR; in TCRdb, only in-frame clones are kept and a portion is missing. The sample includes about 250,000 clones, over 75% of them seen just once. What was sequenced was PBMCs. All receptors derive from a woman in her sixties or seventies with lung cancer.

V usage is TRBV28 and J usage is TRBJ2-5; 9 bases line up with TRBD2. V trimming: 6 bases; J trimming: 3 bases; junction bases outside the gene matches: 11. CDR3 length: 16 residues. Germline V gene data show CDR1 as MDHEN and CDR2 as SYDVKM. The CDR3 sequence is CASSRGLARGEETQYF. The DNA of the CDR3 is TGTGCCAGCAGCCGGGGACTAGCAAGAGGGGAAGAGACCCAGTACTTC.

CDR3: CSVDPTGDYYGYTF. DNA for the CDR3: TGCAGCGTTGACCCGACAGGGGACTACTATGGCTACACCTTC. J is TRBJ1-2 and V is TRBV29-1; TRBD1 matches 8 bases. The length of the CDR3 is 14 residues. Germline V CDR1 and CDR2: SQVTM, ANQGSEA. The junction had 6 bases not matched to a gene; V was cut back by 3 bases and J by 3 bases.

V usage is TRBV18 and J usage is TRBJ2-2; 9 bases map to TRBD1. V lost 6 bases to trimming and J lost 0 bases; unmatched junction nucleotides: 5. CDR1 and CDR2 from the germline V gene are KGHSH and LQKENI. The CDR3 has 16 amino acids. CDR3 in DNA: TGTGCCAGCTCCGATAGACAGGGGGCGAACACCGGGGAGCTGTTTTTT. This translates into CASSDRQGANTGELFF.